These T cell receptor beta chains were read from a single sample in a study of spatial heterogeneity in lung cancer. TCRdb fed the 5' RACE reads into MiXCR, producing one record per CDR3 protein. The repertoire holds 20,000 to 25,000 distinct CDR3 sequences, with roughly 15% as singletons. Source: lung tumor tissue, taken at surgery. The receptor set was obtained from a female donor with early-stage non-small cell lung cancer. The CDR3 runs from the conserved cysteine through the conserved F or W. D genes are given only for firm matches.

d_call	v_call	j_call	cdr3_aa
NA	TRBV19	TRBJ2-1	CASSTQSSYNEQFF
NA	TRBV18	TRBJ2-7	CASSGRWGTEQYF
NA	TRBV12-3/TRBV12-4	TRBJ2-7	CASSFAGPAHEQYF
TRBD1	TRBV7-3	TRBJ2-1	CASSAGQGRGSYNEQFF
NA	TRBV6-6	TRBJ1-1	CASSYTHRTEAFF
TRBD2	TRBV20-1	TRBJ2-7	CSARDRVSGAYYEQYF
TRBD2	TRBV9	TRBJ2-3	CASSVTSGGPNTDTQYF
TRBD1	TRBV6-5	TRBJ2-5	CASSALTGSRETQYF
TRBD2	TRBV12-3/TRBV12-4	TRBJ2-7	CASSLAGGLYEQYF
NA	TRBV20-1	TRBJ2-1	CMPSARRTYNEQFF
TRBD1	TRBV13	TRBJ2-5	CASTSTGTNQETQYF
TRBD2	TRBV12-5	TRBJ2-1	CASGPRGDNEQFF
NA	TRBV27	TRBJ2-5	CASSLRIGSQETQYF